This T cell receptor (beta chain) was sequenced in a study of cytomegalovirus exposure and HLA in healthy donors. Germline V lookup: CDR1 SGHAT, CDR2 FQNNGV. V gave up 0 bases and J gave up 6 bases, with 9 bases separating them. The length of the CDR3 is 13 residues. The study, taken as a whole, reports: Across donors, sequencing depth was assumed by presence/absence analyses to be roughly uniform.

The study ran its PCR with 60 Vbeta and 13 Jbeta primers. The table came from immunoSEQ multiplex PCR; TCRdb's copy has only in-frame clones and leaves some out. This sample has 150,000 to 200,000 clones, with around 78% found just once. In this sample, this clone turned up a few times. Its antigen is not known. The sequenced sample consisted of PBMCs. This TCR came from a woman aged 25 to 45 in good health and CMV-seropositive. V usage is TRBV11-2 and J usage is TRBJ2-7, with D uncertain. CDR3 residues: CASSLERNLEQYF. The CDR3 DNA is TGTGCCAGCAGCTTAGAGAGGAACCTCGAGCAGTACTTC.